The rows below give T cell receptor beta chains drawn from one sample of a study of T cells after yellow fever vaccination. TCRdb reprocessed the 5' RACE reads via MiXCR and lists one record per CDR3 protein. The sample has roughly 96,000 distinct CDR3 sequences; 7.5% to 10% are singletons. The sequenced sample was CD8+ T cells not binding an NS4B(214-222) dextramer, sorted from PBMCs, obtained approximately 15 days after the first yellow fever vaccination. These receptors were obtained from a young man who received the YFV17D yellow fever vaccine. Each CDR3 is given without its conserved first and last residue. D genes are given only for firm matches.

ASSLGSVTNYGYT,.,TRBJ1-2,TRBV5-5
ASSVEGRVDGYT,.,TRBJ1-2,TRBV6-2/TRBV6-3
ASSSVSYEQY,.,TRBJ2-7,TRBV7-6
ASSQVWAGGHYNEQF,TRBD2,TRBJ2-1,TRBV4-3
ASSQTYPGTDPHSGNTIY,TRBD1,TRBJ1-3,TRBV4-1
ASSFRDRGSEQY,TRBD1,TRBJ2-7,TRBV7-3
ASSHGIITSGQGNIQY,TRBD1,TRBJ2-4,TRBV4-3
ASSPYPASGTDTQY,.,TRBJ2-3,TRBV5-1
ASSFGPINTEAF,.,TRBJ1-1,TRBV7-9
ASSPRSGPPEGYT,.,TRBJ1-2,TRBV6-1
SVEDVTSTDTQY,.,TRBJ2-3,TRBV29-1
ASSPLTGNSPLH,.,TRBJ1-6,TRBV27
ASSSLTSSQY,.,TRBJ2-7,TRBV5-6
ASSPGTDYGYT,.,TRBJ1-2,TRBV7-2
ASSQQGRAHEQY,.,TRBJ2-7,TRBV7-9
CARGHGLAGVLAGELF,TRBD2,TRBJ2-2,TRBV20-1
ASSFHLHQPQH,.,TRBJ1-5,TRBV6-2/TRBV6-3
SVESMAEEEETQY,.,TRBJ2-5,TRBV29-1
ASSFSGGVNEQF,TRBD2,TRBJ2-1,TRBV12-3/TRBV12-4